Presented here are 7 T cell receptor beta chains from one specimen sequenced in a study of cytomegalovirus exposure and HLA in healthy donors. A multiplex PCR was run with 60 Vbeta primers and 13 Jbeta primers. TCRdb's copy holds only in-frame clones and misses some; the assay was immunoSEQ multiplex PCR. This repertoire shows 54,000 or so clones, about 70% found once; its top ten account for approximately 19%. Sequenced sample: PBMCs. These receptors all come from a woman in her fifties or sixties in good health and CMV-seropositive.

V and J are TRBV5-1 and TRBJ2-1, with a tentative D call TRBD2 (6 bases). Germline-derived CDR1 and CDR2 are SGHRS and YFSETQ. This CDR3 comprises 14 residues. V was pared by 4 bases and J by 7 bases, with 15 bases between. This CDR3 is CASSPGDGWNEQFF. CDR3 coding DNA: TGCGCCAGCAGCCCGGGGGATGGATGGAATGAGCAGTTCTTC.

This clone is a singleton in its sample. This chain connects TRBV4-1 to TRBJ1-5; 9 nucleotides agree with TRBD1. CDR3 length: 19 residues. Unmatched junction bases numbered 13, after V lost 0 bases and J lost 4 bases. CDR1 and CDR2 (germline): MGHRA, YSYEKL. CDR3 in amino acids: CASSQEPLAGTGQNQPQHF. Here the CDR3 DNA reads TGCGCCAGCAGCCAAGAGCCCCTGGCCGGGACAGGGCAAAATCAGCCCCAGCATTTT.

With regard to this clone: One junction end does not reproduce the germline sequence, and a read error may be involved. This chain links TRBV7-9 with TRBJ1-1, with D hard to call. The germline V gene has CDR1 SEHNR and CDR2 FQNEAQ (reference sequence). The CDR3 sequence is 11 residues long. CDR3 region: CSSSEGGEAFF. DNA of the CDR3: TGTTCCAGCAGTGAGGGTGGTGAAGCTTTCTTT. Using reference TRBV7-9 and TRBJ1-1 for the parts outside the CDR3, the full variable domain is DTGVSQNPRHKITKRGQNVTFRCDPISEHNRLYWYRQTLGQGPEFLTYFQNEAQLEKSRLLSDRFSAERPKGSFSTLEIQRTEQGDSAMYLCSSSEGGEAFFGQGTRLTVV.

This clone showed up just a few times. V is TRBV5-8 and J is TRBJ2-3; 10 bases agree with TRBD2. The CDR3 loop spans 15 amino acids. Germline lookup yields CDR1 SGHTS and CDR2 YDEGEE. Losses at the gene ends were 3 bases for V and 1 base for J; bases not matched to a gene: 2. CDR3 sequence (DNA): TGTGCCAGCAGCTCTACTAGCGGGGGCACAGATACGCAGTATTTT. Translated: CASSSTSGGTDTQYF.

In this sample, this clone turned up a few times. In DNA form, the CDR3 reads TGCGCCAGCAGCTTGGGGGGGACACCAGACTCTGGAAACACCATATATTTT. Translated: CASSLGGTPDSGNTIYF. The gene calls are TRBV5-1 and TRBJ1-3; D is possibly TRBD1 (6 bases). Trimming stripped 0 bases from V and 0 bases from J, with 13 bases between. This CDR3 has 17 residues. CDR1 is SGHRS, CDR2 YFSETQ, per germline.

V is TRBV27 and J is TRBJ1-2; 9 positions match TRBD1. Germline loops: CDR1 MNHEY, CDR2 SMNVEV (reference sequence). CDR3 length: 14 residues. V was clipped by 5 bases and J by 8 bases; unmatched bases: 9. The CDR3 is CASSEIGQGFGYTF. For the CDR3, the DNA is TGTGCCAGCAGTGAAATAGGACAGGGGTTCGGCTACACCTTC.

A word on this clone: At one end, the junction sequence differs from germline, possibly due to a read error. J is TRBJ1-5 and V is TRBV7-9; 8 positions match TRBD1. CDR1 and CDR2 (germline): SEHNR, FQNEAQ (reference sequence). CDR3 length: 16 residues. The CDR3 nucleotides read TGTTCCAGCAGCTTAGCAGGGGGCGGAAGCAATCAGCCCCAGCATTTT. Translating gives CSSSLAGGGSNQPQHF. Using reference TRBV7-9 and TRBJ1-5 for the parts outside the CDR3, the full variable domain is DTGVSQNPRHKITKRGQNVTFRCDPISEHNRLYWYRQTLGQGPEFLTYFQNEAQLEKSRLLSDRFSAERPKGSFSTLEIQRTEQGDSAMYLCSSSLAGGGSNQPQHFGDGTRLSIL.